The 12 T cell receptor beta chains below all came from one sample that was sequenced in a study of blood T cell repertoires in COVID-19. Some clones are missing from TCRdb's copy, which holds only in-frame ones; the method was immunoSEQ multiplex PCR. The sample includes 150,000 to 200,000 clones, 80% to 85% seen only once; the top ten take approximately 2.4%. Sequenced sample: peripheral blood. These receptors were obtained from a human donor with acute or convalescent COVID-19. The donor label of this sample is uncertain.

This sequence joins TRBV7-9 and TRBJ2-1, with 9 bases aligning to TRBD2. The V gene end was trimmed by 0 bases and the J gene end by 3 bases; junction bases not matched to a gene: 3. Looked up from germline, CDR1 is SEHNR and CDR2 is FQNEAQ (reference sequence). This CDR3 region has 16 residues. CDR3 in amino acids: CASSLALAGSYNEQFF. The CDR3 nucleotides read TGTGCCAGCAGCTTAGCCCTAGCGGGGAGCTACAATGAGCAGTTCTTC.

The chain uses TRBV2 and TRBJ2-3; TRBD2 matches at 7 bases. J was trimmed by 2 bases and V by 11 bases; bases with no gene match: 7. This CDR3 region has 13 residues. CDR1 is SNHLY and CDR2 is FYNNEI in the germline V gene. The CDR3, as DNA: TGTGCCGCCAGGACTAGATTCACAGATACGCAGTATTTT. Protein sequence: CAARTRFTDTQYF.

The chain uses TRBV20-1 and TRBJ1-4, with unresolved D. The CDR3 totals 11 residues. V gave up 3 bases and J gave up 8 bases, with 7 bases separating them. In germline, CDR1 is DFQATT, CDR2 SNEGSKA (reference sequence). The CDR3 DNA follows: TGCAGTGCTAGCAACTGGGAAAAACTGTTTTTT. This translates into CSASNWEKLFF.

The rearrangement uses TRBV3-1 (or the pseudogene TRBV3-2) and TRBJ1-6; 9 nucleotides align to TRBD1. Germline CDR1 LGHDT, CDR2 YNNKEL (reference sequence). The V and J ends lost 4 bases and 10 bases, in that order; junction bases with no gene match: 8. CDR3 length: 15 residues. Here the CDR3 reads CASSPRDREGSPLHF. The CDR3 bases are TGTGCCAGCAGCCCTCGGGACAGGGAGGGATCACCCCTCCACTTT.

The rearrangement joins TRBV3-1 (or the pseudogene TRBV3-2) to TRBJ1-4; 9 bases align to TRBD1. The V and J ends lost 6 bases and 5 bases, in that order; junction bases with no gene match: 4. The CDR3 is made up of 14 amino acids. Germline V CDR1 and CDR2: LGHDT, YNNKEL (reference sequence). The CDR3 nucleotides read TGTGCCAGCAGTCCGACAGGGGGGAATGAAAAACTGTTTTTT. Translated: CASSPTGGNEKLFF.

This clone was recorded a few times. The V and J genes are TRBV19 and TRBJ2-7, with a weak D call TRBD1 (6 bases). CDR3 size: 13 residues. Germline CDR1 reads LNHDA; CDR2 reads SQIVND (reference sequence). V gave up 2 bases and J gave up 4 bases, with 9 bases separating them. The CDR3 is CASSIRTAYEQYF. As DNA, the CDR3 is TGTGCCAGTAGTATACGGACAGCGTACGAGCAGTACTTC.

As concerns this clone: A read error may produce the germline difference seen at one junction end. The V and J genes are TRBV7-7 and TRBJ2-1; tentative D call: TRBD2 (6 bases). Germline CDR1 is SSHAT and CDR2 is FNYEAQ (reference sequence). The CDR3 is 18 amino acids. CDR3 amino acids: CASSLAPVGGVSYNEQFF. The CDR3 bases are TGTGCTAGCAGCTTAGCCCCGGTTGGCGGGGTCTCCTACAATGAGCAGTTCTTC.

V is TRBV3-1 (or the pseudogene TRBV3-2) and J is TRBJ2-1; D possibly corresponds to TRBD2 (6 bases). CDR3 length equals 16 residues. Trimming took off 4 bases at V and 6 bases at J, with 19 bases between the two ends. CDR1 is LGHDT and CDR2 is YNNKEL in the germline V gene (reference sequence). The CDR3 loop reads CASSPGMLAVPNEQFF. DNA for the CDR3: TGTGCCAGCAGCCCAGGTATGTTAGCGGTCCCCAATGAGCAGTTCTTC.

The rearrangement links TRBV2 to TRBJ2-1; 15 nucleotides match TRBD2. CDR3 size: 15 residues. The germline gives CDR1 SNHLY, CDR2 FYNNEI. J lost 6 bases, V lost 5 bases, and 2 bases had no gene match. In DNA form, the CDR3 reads TGTGCCAGCAGTTGGACTAGCGGGAGGGCCAATGAGCAGTTCTTC. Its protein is CASSWTSGRANEQFF.

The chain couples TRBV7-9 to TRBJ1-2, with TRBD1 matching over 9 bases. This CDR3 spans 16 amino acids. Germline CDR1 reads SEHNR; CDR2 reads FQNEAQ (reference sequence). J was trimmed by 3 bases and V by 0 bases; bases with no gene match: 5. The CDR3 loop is CASSLAPGQGDYGYTF. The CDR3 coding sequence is TGTGCCAGCAGCTTAGCGCCGGGACAGGGCGACTATGGCTACACCTTC.

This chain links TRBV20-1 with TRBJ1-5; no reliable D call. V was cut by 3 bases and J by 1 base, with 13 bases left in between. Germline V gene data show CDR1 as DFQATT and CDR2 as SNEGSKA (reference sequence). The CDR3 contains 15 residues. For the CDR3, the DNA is TGCAGTGCTAGTGCGGCAGGTCGAAGCAATCAGCCCCAGCATTTT. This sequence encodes CSASAAGRSNQPQHF.

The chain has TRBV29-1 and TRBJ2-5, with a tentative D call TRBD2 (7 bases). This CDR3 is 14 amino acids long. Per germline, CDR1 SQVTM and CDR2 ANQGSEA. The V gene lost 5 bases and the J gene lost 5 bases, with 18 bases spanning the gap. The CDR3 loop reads CSVIRTRGGETQYF. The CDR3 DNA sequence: TGCAGCGTTATCCGGACTAGAGGGGGGGAGACCCAGTACTTC.